The entry below describes one TCR beta chain. Its antigen is currently unknown. This specimen belongs to a study of T cell responses to AZD1222 COVID-19 vaccine. Study-level findings and limits: The number of AZD1222 recipients seropositive at baseline was only five to seven. Increased Spike-specific TCR breadth and depth were observed after two AZD1222 doses.

V lost 3 bases, J lost 0 bases, and 12 bases lay in between. There are 16 residues in the CDR3. Germline-derived CDR1 and CDR2 are LNHDA and SQIVND (reference sequence). Assay used: immunoSEQ multiplex PCR; TCRdb lists only in-frame clones, some missing. This table holds fewer than 150,000 clones, 70% to 90% found once. The sequencing here drew on peripheral blood, taken 28 days after the second AZD1222 dose. V and J are TRBV19 and TRBJ1-3; D remains ambiguous. The TCR comes from an adult who received the AZD1222 COVID-19 vaccine. CDR3 loop: CASSIGSLTSGNTIYF. The DNA of the CDR3 is TGTGCCAGTAGTATCGGTAGCTTAACCTCTGGAAACACCATATATTTT.